These 20 T cell receptor beta chains originate from one sample sequenced in a study of T cells in Graves' hyperthyroidism and ophthalmopathy. TCR beta CDR3 regions were amplified from RNA. HTBI primers drove first-round RT-PCR of the TCR CDR3. MiXCR, applied by TCRdb to the multiplex PCR reads, yields one record per CDR3 protein. Found here are roughly 840,000 distinct CDR3 sequences, around 38% of them singletons; the top ten hold more than 7%. Sequenced sample: blood. The receptors here all came from a man between 18 and 29 years old with Graves' hyperthyroidism.

For this clonotype: Since a much larger clone is just one base distant, this may be a read error. The chain couples TRBV19 to TRBJ2-6; D possibly corresponds to TRBD1 (7 bases). The germline CDR1 and CDR2 sequences are LNHDA and SQIVND (reference sequence). The CDR3 has 15 residues. CDR3 sequence: CASSMGIRGAKVLTF. In nucleotides, the CDR3 is TGTGCCAGTAGTATGGGGATCAGGGGGGCCAAGGTCCTGACTTTC.

This clonotype showed up many times. V is TRBV13 and J is TRBJ1-2, with D perhaps matching TRBD1 (5 bases). CDR3 size: 14 residues. CDR1 is PRHDT and CDR2 is FYEKMQ in the germline V gene (reference sequence). V shed 4 bases and J shed 7 bases, with 16 bases lying between them. The CDR3 sequence is CASSSGASRAGYTF. CDR3 DNA: TGTGCCAGCAGCTCCGGGGCTAGTAGGGCTGGCTACACCTTC.

This clonotype was seen many times. This sequence joins TRBV7-3 and TRBJ2-7; TRBD1 is a possible D gene (5 bases). V lost 8 bases and J lost 2, with 16 bases in between. Germline V gene sequence: CDR1 SGHTA, CDR2 FQGTGA. The CDR3 loop spans 14 amino acids. In DNA form, the CDR3 reads TGTGCCAGCCCAAACCTCTCAGGGACCTACGAGCAGTACTTC. Translating gives CASPNLSGTYEQYF.

The V gene is TRBV12-5, the J gene TRBJ1-1, with unresolved D. Germline loops: CDR1 LGHNT, CDR2 FRNRAP. The CDR3 has 16 amino acids. V was shortened by 0 bases and J by 7 bases, with 18 bases between the two germline ends. The CDR3 region has the DNA TGTGCTAGTGGTTTGGTAGCCGTTGGCGGCCACGGTGAAGCTTTCTTT. It codes for CASGLVAVGGHGEAFF.

As concerns this clonotype: An end of the junction does not agree with germline; a read error may underlie this. The V call is TRBV10-2, the J call TRBJ1-2, with 12 bases that match TRBD1. Germline V gene lookup returns CDR1 WSHSY and CDR2 SAAADI. The CDR3 covers 15 residues. CDR3: CASSVAGTGGSGYTF. CDR3 bases: TGTGCCAGCAGCGTAGCCGGGACAGGGGGCTCTGGCTACACCTTC.

The rearrangement links TRBV10-3 to TRBJ1-2; 9 nucleotides line up with TRBD1. The CDR3 is made up of 13 amino acids. Germline trimming cut 6 bases from V and 6 bases from J; bases unmatched to any gene: 5. Looked up from germline, CDR1 is ENHRY and CDR2 is SYGVKD. DNA for the CDR3: TGTGCCATCAGCCGGGACAGGGCCAATGGCTACACCTTC. Translation gives CAISRDRANGYTF.

V gene TRBV5-4 combines with J gene TRBJ2-7, with 8 bases identical to TRBD1. The CDR3 runs to 14 residues. The ends lost 4 bases at V and 5 bases at J; junction bases unmatched: 8. Per germline, CDR1 SGHNT and CDR2 YYREEE (reference sequence). The CDR3 coding sequence is TGTGCCAGCAGCCGAAACAGGGGGAGCAACGAGCAGTACTTC. Translated: CASSRNRGSNEQYF. Looking up the rest from reference TRBV5-4 and TRBJ2-7 gives the full variable domain: ETGVTQSPTHLIKTRGQQVTLRCSSQSGHNTVSWYQQALGQGPQFIFQYYREEENGRGNFPPRFSGLQFPNYSSELNVNALELDDSALYLCASSRNRGSNEQYFGPGTRLTVT.

The chain recombines TRBV29-1 with TRBJ2-7, with D possibly being TRBD2 (7 bases). Germline V lookup: CDR1 SQVTM, CDR2 ANQGSEA. This CDR3 is 14 amino acids long. V gave up 6 bases and J gave up 2 bases, with 17 bases separating them. The CDR3 DNA reads TGCAGCGTAACACAGGGAGGGGATGCCTACGAGCAGTACTTC. Translated: CSVTQGGDAYEQYF.

The chain links TRBV4-1 to TRBJ2-7; perhaps TRBD2 as D (5 bases). CDR3 size: 15 residues. Germline CDR1 is MGHRA and CDR2 is YSYEKL. Trimming left V 1 base short and J 2 bases short, with 12 bases between. CDR3 nucleotide sequence: TGCGCCAGCAGCCAAGTTGAGGGCGAACCCTACGAGCAGTACTTC. It yields the protein CASSQVEGEPYEQYF.

This clonotype was counted many times. The chain joins TRBV25-1 to TRBJ2-7; D gene uncertain. The CDR3 has 15 residues. Deletions cut 2 bases from V and 6 bases from J, with 17 bases between. Germline V gene lookup returns CDR1 MGHDK and CDR2 SYGVNS. CDR3 in DNA: TGTGCCAGCAGTGAAAGACGGGCAGGCTCCGTCGAGCAGTACTTC. It translates to CASSERRAGSVEQYF.

The J gene is TRBJ2-2, the V gene TRBV27; D perhaps matches TRBD1 (6 bases). Germline values: CDR1 MNHEY, CDR2 SMNVEV (reference sequence). The V end lost 6 bases, the J end lost 6 bases, and 20 bases lay between the germline ends. The CDR3 spans 16 residues. CDR3 sequence: CASRSGTPMGSGELFF. DNA of the CDR3: TGTGCCAGCAGATCCGGGACACCCATGGGGTCCGGGGAGCTGTTTTTT.

This clonotype was counted at least ten times. The chain employs TRBV7-3 and TRBJ2-5; tentatively, D is TRBD2 (6 bases). V was cut by 5 bases and J by 3 bases, with 10 bases left in between. Germline V gene lookup returns CDR1 SGHTA and CDR2 FQGTGA. The CDR3 spans 13 residues. The CDR3 is CASSAGPEETQYF. CDR3 sequence (DNA): TGTGCCAGCAGCGCGGGACCAGAAGAGACCCAGTACTTC.

The CDR3 loop reads CASSVDGTSYEQYF. For the CDR3, the DNA is TGTGCCAGCAGCGTAGACGGGACTAGCTACGAGCAGTACTTC. The V call is TRBV9, the J call TRBJ2-7; TRBD2 agrees at 8 bases. The CDR3 is 14 amino acids. Germline V gene sequence: CDR1 SGDLS, CDR2 YYNGEE. J was trimmed by 3 bases and V by 0 bases; bases with no gene match: 2.

In this sample, this clonotype turned up a few times. J is TRBJ2-7 and V is TRBV28; TRBD1 matches at 8 bases. The V gene end was trimmed by 5 bases and the J gene end by 2 bases; junction bases not matched to a gene: 5. Germline V lookup: CDR1 MDHEN, CDR2 SYDVKM. This CDR3 comprises 14 residues. The CDR3 DNA follows: TGTGCCAGCAGTGGCAGGGGGCCAACCTACGAGCAGTACTTC. It codes for CASSGRGPTYEQYF.

In this sample, this clonotype turned up many times. The chain recombines TRBV29-1 with TRBJ2-5; D possibly uses TRBD1 or TRBD2 (6 bases each). This CDR3 has 12 residues. The V gene's germline CDR1 is SQVTM and CDR2 ANQGSEA. V lost 7 bases and J lost 5, with 14 bases in between. The CDR3 protein is CSGEGGMETQYF. DNA for the CDR3: TGCAGCGGAGAAGGGGGGATGGAGACCCAGTACTTC.

The gene calls are TRBV2 and TRBJ1-6, with 7 bases matching TRBD1. CDR1 is SNHLY and CDR2 is FYNNEI in the germline V gene. The length of the CDR3 is 17 residues. V trimming: 6 bases; J trimming: 0 bases; junction bases outside the gene matches: 8. The CDR3 nucleotides read TGTGCCAGCAGCTTAGGCCGGGACAGCTCCTATAATTCACCCCTCCACTTT. Encoded protein: CASSLGRDSSYNSPLHF.

This clonotype has a handful of counts. This chain uses TRBV7-2 with TRBJ1-6, with D possibly being TRBD1 (5 bases). With 1 base removed from V and 10 bases from J, the gap between germline ends came to 14 bases. The length of the CDR3 is 15 residues. The germline gives CDR1 SGHTA, CDR2 FQGNSA. CDR3: CASSLDDLTGSPLHF. CDR3 nucleotide sequence: TGTGCCAGCAGCTTAGATGATCTCACAGGCTCACCCCTCCACTTT. The full variable domain, completed using reference TRBV7-2 and TRBJ1-6, is GAGVSQSPSNKVTEKGKDVELRCDPISGHTALYWYRQSLGQGLEFLIYFQGNSAPDKSGLPSDRFSAERTGGSVSTLTIQRTQQEDSAVYLCASSLDDLTGSPLHFGNGTRLTVT.

J is TRBJ1-5 and V is TRBV10-3; TRBD1 matches at 7 bases. Germline V gene sequence: CDR1 ENHRY, CDR2 SYGVKD. J gave up 0 bases and V 10 bases, and 9 bases lay outside the gene matches. The CDR3 consists of 15 residues. DNA of the CDR3: TGTGCCACCAGGACAGGACTTCTTAGCAATCAGCCCCAGCATTTT. Its translation: CATRTGLLSNQPQHF.

The chain carries TRBV5-1 and TRBJ2-7, with 10 bases matching TRBD1. J gave up 2 bases and V 4 bases, and 9 bases lay outside the gene matches. Germline V lookup: CDR1 SGHRS, CDR2 YFSETQ. CDR3 length: 16 residues. The CDR3 DNA sequence: TGCGCCAGCAGCACAGAGACAGGGGGCTTTACCTACGAGCAGTACTTC. This encodes CASSTETGGFTYEQYF.

V is TRBV7-2 and J is TRBJ1-3; maybe TRBD1 (5 bases). In germline, CDR1 is SGHTA, CDR2 FQGNSA. Trimming stripped 7 bases from V and 4 bases from J, with 11 bases between. The CDR3 is 13 residues long. The CDR3 DNA reads as TGTGCCAGCAACCAGGGATACGGAAACACCATATATTTT. Translating it yields CASNQGYGNTIYF.